The rows below give T cell receptor beta chains drawn from one sample of a study of control samples from healthy donors and cancer patients. Generated by immunoSEQ multiplex PCR, the TCRdb table keeps only in-frame clones and is missing some. The table records just over 90,000 clones, 86% of them present only once. Sequenced input: blood. These receptors all come from a woman between 50 and 59 years old in good health. The CDR3 runs from the conserved cysteine through the conserved F or W. The order of the fields is CDR3 protein, CDR3 DNA, J gene, D gene, clone size, V gene. D genes are given only for firm matches. Clone size is stated in some rows and not others, as once, few, many or a class when expanded.

CDR3aa: CASSASGNTDTQYF
CDR3nt: TGTGCCAGCAGCGCCTCCGGGAACACAGATACGCAGTATTTT
j_gene: TRBJ2-3
d_gene: -
abundance: -
v_gene: TRBV7-9

CDR3aa: CASSLAAQGEQYF
CDR3nt: TGTGCCAGCAGCTTAGCGGCCCAGGGAGAGCAGTACTTC
j_gene: TRBJ2-7
d_gene: -
abundance: -
v_gene: TRBV13

CDR3aa: CASSQDPLGRVYDQPQHF
CDR3nt: TGTGCCAGCAGCCAAGATCCTCTAGGCAGGGTATACGATCAGCCCCAGCATTTT
j_gene: TRBJ1-5
d_gene: -
abundance: -
v_gene: TRBV4-2

CDR3aa: CASSFGQGANEQYF
CDR3nt: TGTGCCAGCAGCTTTGGACAGGGGGCGAACGAGCAGTACTTC
j_gene: TRBJ2-7
d_gene: TRBD1
abundance: -
v_gene: TRBV7-9

CDR3aa: CAISFGTGGNTEAFF
CDR3nt: TGTGCCATCAGTTTCGGGACAGGGGGCAACACTGAAGCTTTCTTT
j_gene: TRBJ1-1
d_gene: TRBD1
abundance: -
v_gene: TRBV10-3

CDR3aa: CASSSSGAGASTDTQYF
CDR3nt: TGTGCCAGCAGCTCCAGCGGGGCGGGGGCGAGCACAGATACGCAGTATTTT
j_gene: TRBJ2-3
d_gene: -
abundance: -
v_gene: TRBV7-2

CDR3aa: CASSPNLGIQETQYF
CDR3nt: TGTGCCAGCAGCCCTAATTTAGGCATTCAAGAGACCCAGTACTTC
j_gene: TRBJ2-5
d_gene: -
abundance: once
v_gene: TRBV7-2

CDR3aa: CASSTRLTGRNYGYTF
CDR3nt: TGTGCCAGTAGTACCCGATTAACAGGACGTAACTATGGCTACACCTTC
j_gene: TRBJ1-2
d_gene: -
abundance: -
v_gene: TRBV19

CDR3aa: CASTQGGTGSYEQYF
CDR3nt: TGTGCCAGCACACAGGGAGGGACAGGGTCCTACGAGCAGTACTTC
j_gene: TRBJ2-7
d_gene: TRBD1
abundance: -
v_gene: TRBV28

CDR3aa: CSASTNTEAFF
CDR3nt: TGCAGTGCTAGTACGAACACTGAAGCTTTCTTT
j_gene: TRBJ1-1
d_gene: -
abundance: -
v_gene: TRBV20-1

CDR3aa: CASSRASGNPSDEQYF
CDR3nt: TGTGCCAGTAGTCGGGCTAGCGGGAACCCCTCCGACGAGCAGTACTTC
j_gene: TRBJ2-7
d_gene: TRBD2
abundance: -
v_gene: TRBV19

CDR3aa: CASSYVTSGATDTQYF
CDR3nt: TGTGCCAGCAGTTACGTGACTAGCGGGGCCACAGATACGCAGTATTTT
j_gene: TRBJ2-3
d_gene: TRBD2
abundance: -
v_gene: TRBV6-6

CDR3aa: CSAITDTQYF
CDR3nt: TGCAGCGCGATAACAGATACGCAGTATTTT
j_gene: TRBJ2-3
d_gene: -
abundance: -
v_gene: TRBV29-1

CDR3aa: CASSQESRDNQPQHF
CDR3nt: TGCGCCAGCAGCCAAGAATCTAGGGACAATCAGCCCCAGCATTTT
j_gene: TRBJ1-5
d_gene: -
abundance: -
v_gene: TRBV4-3

CDR3aa: CASSLLLTGELFF
CDR3nt: TGTGCCAGCAGCTTGTTACTAACCGGGGAGCTGTTTTTT
j_gene: TRBJ2-2
d_gene: -
abundance: -
v_gene: TRBV5-4

CDR3aa: CASSVQPGDTGELFF
CDR3nt: TGTGCCAGCAGCGTGCAACCAGGAGACACCGGGGAGCTGTTTTTT
j_gene: TRBJ2-2
d_gene: -
abundance: few
v_gene: TRBV7-3

CDR3aa: CASSQVRVRGPSGNTIYF
CDR3nt: TGCGCCAGCAGCCAAGTGAGGGTCAGGGGACCTTCTGGAAACACCATATATTTT
j_gene: TRBJ1-3
d_gene: -
abundance: few
v_gene: TRBV4-1

CDR3aa: CASKRGASSDTQYF
CDR3nt: TGTGCCAGTAAGCGGGGGGCCTCCTCAGATACGCAGTATTTT
j_gene: TRBJ2-3
d_gene: TRBD2
abundance: -
v_gene: TRBV3-1/TRBV3-2

CDR3aa: CASSLGYSSNQPQHF
CDR3nt: TGTGCCAGCAGCTTAGGGTATTCTAGCAATCAGCCCCAGCATTTT
j_gene: TRBJ1-5
d_gene: -
abundance: -
v_gene: TRBV11-2

CDR3aa: CASSAQGAGEQFF
CDR3nt: TGTGCCAGCAGCGCTCAGGGGGCGGGTGAGCAGTTCTTC
j_gene: TRBJ2-1
d_gene: TRBD1
abundance: -
v_gene: TRBV7-3

CDR3aa: CASSLYTNTEAFF
CDR3nt: TGTGCCAGCAGTTTATATACAAACACTGAAGCTTTCTTT
j_gene: TRBJ1-1
d_gene: -
abundance: -
v_gene: TRBV28

CDR3aa: CASSLVPNRAEAFF
CDR3nt: TGTGCCAGCAGTTTAGTGCCTAACAGGGCTGAAGCTTTCTTT
j_gene: TRBJ1-1
d_gene: -
abundance: -
v_gene: TRBV28

CDR3aa: CASSSGLRETQYF
CDR3nt: TGTGCCAGCAGTTCCGGACTGCGGGAGACCCAGTACTTC
j_gene: TRBJ2-5
d_gene: -
abundance: -
v_gene: TRBV6-2/TRBV6-3

CDR3aa: CASSIERGTYTQYF
CDR3nt: TGTGCCAGCAGCATTGAGCGGGGGACCTATACGCAGTATTTT
j_gene: TRBJ2-3
d_gene: TRBD2
abundance: -
v_gene: TRBV7-2

CDR3aa: CASSPSDRRDYGYTF
CDR3nt: TGCGCCAGCAGCCCCTCGGACAGGAGGGACTATGGCTACACCTTC
j_gene: TRBJ1-2
d_gene: TRBD1
abundance: -
v_gene: TRBV4-3

CDR3aa: CASSKARPGGNDYGYTF
CDR3nt: TGTGCCAGCAGCAAAGCGCGCCCAGGGGGCAACGACTATGGCTACACCTTC
j_gene: TRBJ1-2
d_gene: -
abundance: -
v_gene: TRBV21-1

CDR3aa: CASSIPGVQYSNQPQHF
CDR3nt: TGTGCCAGTAGTATTCCGGGGGTTCAATATAGCAATCAGCCCCAGCATTTT
j_gene: TRBJ1-5
d_gene: -
abundance: -
v_gene: TRBV19

CDR3aa: CASSAGTVNQPQHF
CDR3nt: TGTGCCAGCAGCGCCGGGACAGTCAATCAGCCCCAGCATTTT
j_gene: TRBJ1-5
d_gene: TRBD1
abundance: -
v_gene: TRBV2

CDR3aa: CASRGSGTGNYEQYF
CDR3nt: TGTGCCAGCAGAGGATCCGGGACGGGGAACTACGAGCAGTACTTC
j_gene: TRBJ2-7
d_gene: -
abundance: -
v_gene: TRBV6-6

CDR3aa: CASSLEGQGGNYGYTF
CDR3nt: TGTGCCAGCAGCTTGGAAGGACAGGGAGGGAACTATGGCTACACCTTC
j_gene: TRBJ1-2
d_gene: TRBD1
abundance: -
v_gene: TRBV5-6

CDR3aa: CASSIQLGGTYEQYF
CDR3nt: TGTGCCAGTAGTATACAACTGGGTGGAACCTACGAGCAGTACTTC
j_gene: TRBJ2-7
d_gene: -
abundance: -
v_gene: TRBV19

CDR3aa: CASIPAAKDPANYGYTF
CDR3nt: TGTGCCAGTATCCCGGCTGCGAAGGACCCAGCTAACTATGGCTACACCTTC
j_gene: TRBJ1-2
d_gene: -
abundance: -
v_gene: TRBV19

CDR3aa: CASSPRGGAGDTGELFF
CDR3nt: TGTGCCAGCAGCCCCCGAGGGGGGGCCGGGGACACCGGGGAGCTGTTTTTT
j_gene: TRBJ2-2
d_gene: -
abundance: -
v_gene: TRBV6-2/TRBV6-3

CDR3aa: CASSLRGLSNQPQHF
CDR3nt: TGTGCCAGCAGCCTACGGGGACTTAGCAATCAGCCCCAGCATTTT
j_gene: TRBJ1-5
d_gene: -
abundance: -
v_gene: TRBV16

CDR3aa: CASSPRGLTISYEQYF
CDR3nt: TGTGCCAGCAGTCCCCGGGGCCTAACTATCTCCTACGAGCAGTACTTC
j_gene: TRBJ2-7
d_gene: -
abundance: many
v_gene: TRBV6-2/TRBV6-3

CDR3aa: CASSRRRRTSGSTDTQYF
CDR3nt: TGTGCCAGCAGCCGTCGTAGGAGGACTAGCGGGAGCACAGATACGCAGTATTTT
j_gene: TRBJ2-3
d_gene: TRBD2
abundance: -
v_gene: TRBV4-2

CDR3aa: CASSLGGEVGQYF
CDR3nt: TGTGCCAGCAGCTTGGGTGGTGAGGTAGGGCAGTACTTC
j_gene: TRBJ2-7
d_gene: -
abundance: -
v_gene: TRBV5-4

CDR3aa: CASKPGLAGDTQYF
CDR3nt: TGTGCCAGCAAACCGGGACTAGCAGGAGATACGCAGTATTTT
j_gene: TRBJ2-3
d_gene: TRBD2
abundance: -
v_gene: TRBV2

CDR3aa: CATSGGPTPGANTGELFF
CDR3nt: TGTGCCACGAGCGGAGGGCCCACCCCGGGGGCGAACACCGGGGAGCTGTTTTTT
j_gene: TRBJ2-2
d_gene: -
abundance: -
v_gene: TRBV24-1

CDR3aa: CASSFRQGILYEQYF
CDR3nt: TGTGCCAGCAGCTTCAGACAGGGGATCCTCTACGAGCAGTACTTC
j_gene: TRBJ2-7
d_gene: TRBD1
abundance: -
v_gene: TRBV7-2

CDR3aa: CASSEVSGNTIYF
CDR3nt: TGTGCCAGCAGCGAAGTCTCTGGAAACACCATATATTTT
j_gene: TRBJ1-3
d_gene: -
abundance: -
v_gene: TRBV12-3/TRBV12-4

CDR3aa: CASVRDGYGYTF
CDR3nt: TGTGCCTCCGTGAGGGACGGCTATGGCTACACCTTC
j_gene: TRBJ1-2
d_gene: -
abundance: -
v_gene: TRBV12-3/TRBV12-4

CDR3aa: CASSIGGGPQPQHF
CDR3nt: TGTGCCAGTAGTATCGGCGGGGGGCCGCAGCCCCAGCATTTT
j_gene: TRBJ1-5
d_gene: -
abundance: -
v_gene: TRBV19

CDR3aa: CASSLASVETQYF
CDR3nt: TGTGCCAGCAGCTTAGCTTCGGTGGAGACCCAGTACTTC
j_gene: TRBJ2-5
d_gene: -
abundance: -
v_gene: TRBV7-2

CDR3aa: CASSLGRINYGYTF
CDR3nt: TGTGCCAGCAGCCTCGGCAGGATTAACTATGGCTACACCTTC
j_gene: TRBJ1-2
d_gene: -
abundance: -
v_gene: TRBV3-1/TRBV3-2

CDR3aa: CASSSRRTGVGSPLHF
CDR3nt: TGTGCCAGCAGTTCCAGGAGGACAGGGGTCGGATCACCCCTCCACTTT
j_gene: TRBJ1-6
d_gene: TRBD1
abundance: -
v_gene: TRBV6-5

CDR3aa: CATRGNGNSPLHF
CDR3nt: TGTGCCACCAGGGGGAACGGTAATTCACCCCTCCACTTT
j_gene: TRBJ1-6
d_gene: TRBD1
abundance: -
v_gene: TRBV12-3/TRBV12-4

CDR3aa: CASSGTSVGYTF
CDR3nt: TGTGCCAGCAGTGGCACATCAGTTGGCTACACCTTC
j_gene: TRBJ1-2
d_gene: -
abundance: -
v_gene: TRBV28

CDR3aa: CASSPLGGQNIQYF
CDR3nt: TGTGCCAGCAGCCCCCTCGGGGGTCAAAACATTCAGTACTTC
j_gene: TRBJ2-4
d_gene: -
abundance: -
v_gene: TRBV7-3

CDR3aa: CASSHGTSGIPYEQYF
CDR3nt: TGTGCCAGCAGCCACGGGACTAGCGGGATTCCCTACGAGCAGTACTTC
j_gene: TRBJ2-7
d_gene: TRBD2
abundance: -
v_gene: TRBV7-2

CDR3aa: CASHTGGRFPGANVLTF
CDR3nt: TGTGCCAGTCACACAGGGGGGAGGTTCCCTGGGGCCAACGTCCTGACTTTC
j_gene: TRBJ2-6
d_gene: TRBD1
abundance: -
v_gene: TRBV19

CDR3aa: CASSPRMSDTQYF
CDR3nt: TGTGCCAGCTCACCCCGGATGTCAGATACGCAGTATTTT
j_gene: TRBJ2-3
d_gene: -
abundance: -
v_gene: TRBV18

CDR3aa: CASSPSGVIYGYTF
CDR3nt: TGTGCCAGCAGTCCGTCCGGCGTGATCTATGGCTACACCTTC
j_gene: TRBJ1-2
d_gene: -
abundance: few
v_gene: TRBV13

CDR3aa: CASGRGTGNTIYF
CDR3nt: TGTGCCAGCGGGAGGGGTACCGGAAACACCATATATTTT
j_gene: TRBJ1-3
d_gene: -
abundance: few
v_gene: TRBV25-1

CDR3aa: CASSLIGQGNIQYF
CDR3nt: TGTGCCAGCAGTTTAATCGGACAGGGGAACATTCAGTACTTC
j_gene: TRBJ2-4
d_gene: TRBD1
abundance: -
v_gene: TRBV28

CDR3aa: CASSLGRAYTYNEQFF
CDR3nt: TGTGCCAGCAGCTTAGGGCGGGCGTACACCTACAATGAGCAGTTCTTC
j_gene: TRBJ2-1
d_gene: -
abundance: -
v_gene: TRBV7-8

CDR3aa: CATSDATENTGELFF
CDR3nt: TGTGCCACCAGTGATGCGACAGAGAACACCGGGGAGCTGTTTTTT
j_gene: TRBJ2-2
d_gene: -
abundance: -
v_gene: TRBV24-1

CDR3aa: CASSYEGRGAGETQYF
CDR3nt: TGTGCCAGCAGTTACGAGGGGCGGGGGGCCGGAGAGACCCAGTACTTC
j_gene: TRBJ2-5
d_gene: TRBD2
abundance: -
v_gene: TRBV6-2/TRBV6-3

CDR3aa: CASSQDLGANGGNTIYF
CDR3nt: TGTGCCAGCAGCCAAGATTTGGGGGCCAACGGTGGAAACACCATATATTTT
j_gene: TRBJ1-3
d_gene: -
abundance: -
v_gene: TRBV4-2